This T cell receptor beta chain was observed in a study of tumor and adjacent non-tumor tissue in lung cancer. Study at large: Samples averaged about 4.17 million productive TCRbeta reads each. Study conclusions and caveats: Significantly higher TCR diversity was found in tumor than normal lung. Tumor TCR diversity, when higher, was linked to shorter survival.

In this sample, this clonotype turned up many times. No antigen is known for it. The library came from three nested PCR rounds adapted from ARM-PCR protocols. TCRdb reprocessed the multiplex PCR reads with MiXCR, giving one entry per CDR3 protein. The data hold more than 75,000 distinct CDR3 sequences, with around 65% observed a single time. The germline V gene encodes CDR1 MNHNS and CDR2 SASEGT. The V end was cut by 5 bases, the J end by 2 bases, with 15 bases between. The CDR3 is 15 amino acids. The template was RNA from unsorted bulk tissue. The sequencing sample was made of lung tumor tissue. The chain is built from TRBV6-1 and TRBJ1-1; D is uncertain. This TCR was sampled from an older woman with non-small cell lung cancer. CDR3: CASSHRNIGNTEAFF. CDR3 nucleotides: TGTGCCAGCAGTCATAGGAATATCGGCAACACTGAAGCTTTCTTT.